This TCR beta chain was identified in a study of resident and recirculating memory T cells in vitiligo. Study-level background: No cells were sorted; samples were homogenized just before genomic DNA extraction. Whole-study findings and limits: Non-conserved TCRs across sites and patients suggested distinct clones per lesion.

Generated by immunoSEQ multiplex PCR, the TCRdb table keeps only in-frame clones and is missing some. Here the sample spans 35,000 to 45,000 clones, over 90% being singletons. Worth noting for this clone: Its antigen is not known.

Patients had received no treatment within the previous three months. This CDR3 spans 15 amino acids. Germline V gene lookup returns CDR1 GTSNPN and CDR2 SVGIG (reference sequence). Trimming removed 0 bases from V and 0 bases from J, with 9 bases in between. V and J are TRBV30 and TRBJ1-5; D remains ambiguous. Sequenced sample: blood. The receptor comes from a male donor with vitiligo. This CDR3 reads CAWSVASVSNQPQHF. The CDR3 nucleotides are TGTGCCTGGAGTGTTGCGTCCGTTAGCAATCAGCCCCAGCATTTT.